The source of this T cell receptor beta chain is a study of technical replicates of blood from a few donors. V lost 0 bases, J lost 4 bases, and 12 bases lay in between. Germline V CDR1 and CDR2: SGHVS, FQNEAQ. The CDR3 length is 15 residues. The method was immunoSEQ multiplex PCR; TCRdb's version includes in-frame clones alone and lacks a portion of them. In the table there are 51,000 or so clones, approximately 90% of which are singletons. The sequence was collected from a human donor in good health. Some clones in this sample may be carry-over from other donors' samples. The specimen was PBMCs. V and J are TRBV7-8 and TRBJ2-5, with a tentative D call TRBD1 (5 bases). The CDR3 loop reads CASSLADLGLETQYF. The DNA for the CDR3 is TGTGCCAGCAGCTTAGCTGATCTGGGGCTAGAGACCCAGTACTTC.